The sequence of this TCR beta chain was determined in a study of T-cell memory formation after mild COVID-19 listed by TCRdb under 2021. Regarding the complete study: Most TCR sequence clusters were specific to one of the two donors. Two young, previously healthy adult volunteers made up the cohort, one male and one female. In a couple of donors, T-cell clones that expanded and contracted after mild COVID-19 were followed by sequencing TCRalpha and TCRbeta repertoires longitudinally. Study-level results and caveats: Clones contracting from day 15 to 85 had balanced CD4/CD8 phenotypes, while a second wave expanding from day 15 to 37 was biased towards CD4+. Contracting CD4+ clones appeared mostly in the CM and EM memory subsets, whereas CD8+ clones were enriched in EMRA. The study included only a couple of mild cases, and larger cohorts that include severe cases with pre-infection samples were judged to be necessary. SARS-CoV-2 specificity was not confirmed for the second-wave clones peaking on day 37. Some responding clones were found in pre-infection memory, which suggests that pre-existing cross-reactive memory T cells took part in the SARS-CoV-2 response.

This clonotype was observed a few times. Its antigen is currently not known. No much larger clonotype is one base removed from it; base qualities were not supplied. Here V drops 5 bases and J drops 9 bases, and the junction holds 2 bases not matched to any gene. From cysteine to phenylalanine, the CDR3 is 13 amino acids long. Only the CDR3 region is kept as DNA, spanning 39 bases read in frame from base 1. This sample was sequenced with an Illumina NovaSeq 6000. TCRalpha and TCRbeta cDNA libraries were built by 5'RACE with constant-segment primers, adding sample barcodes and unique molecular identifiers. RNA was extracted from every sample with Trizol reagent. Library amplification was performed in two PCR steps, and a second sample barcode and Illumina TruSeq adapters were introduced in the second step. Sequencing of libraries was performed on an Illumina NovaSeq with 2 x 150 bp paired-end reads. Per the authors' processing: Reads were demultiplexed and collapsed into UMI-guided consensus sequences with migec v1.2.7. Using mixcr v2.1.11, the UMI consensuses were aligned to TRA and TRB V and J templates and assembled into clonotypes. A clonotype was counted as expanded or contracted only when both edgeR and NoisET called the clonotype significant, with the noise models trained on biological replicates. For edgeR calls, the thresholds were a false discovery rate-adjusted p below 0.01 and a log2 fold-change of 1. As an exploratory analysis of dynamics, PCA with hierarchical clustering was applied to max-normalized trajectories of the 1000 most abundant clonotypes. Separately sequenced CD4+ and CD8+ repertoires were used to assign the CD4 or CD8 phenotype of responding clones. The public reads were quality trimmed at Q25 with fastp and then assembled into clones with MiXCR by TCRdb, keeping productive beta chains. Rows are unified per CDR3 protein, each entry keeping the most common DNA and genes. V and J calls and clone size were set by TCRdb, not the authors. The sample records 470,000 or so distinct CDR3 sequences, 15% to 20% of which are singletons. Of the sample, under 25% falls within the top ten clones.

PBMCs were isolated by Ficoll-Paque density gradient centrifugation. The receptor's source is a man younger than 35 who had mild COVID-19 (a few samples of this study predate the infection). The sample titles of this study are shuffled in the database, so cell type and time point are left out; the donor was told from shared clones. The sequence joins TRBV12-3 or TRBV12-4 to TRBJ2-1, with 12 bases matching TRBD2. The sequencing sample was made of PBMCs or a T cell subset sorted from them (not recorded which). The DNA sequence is TGTGCCAGCAGTCCTAGCGGGGGGGCTGAGCAGTTCTTC. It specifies CASSPSGGAEQFF.